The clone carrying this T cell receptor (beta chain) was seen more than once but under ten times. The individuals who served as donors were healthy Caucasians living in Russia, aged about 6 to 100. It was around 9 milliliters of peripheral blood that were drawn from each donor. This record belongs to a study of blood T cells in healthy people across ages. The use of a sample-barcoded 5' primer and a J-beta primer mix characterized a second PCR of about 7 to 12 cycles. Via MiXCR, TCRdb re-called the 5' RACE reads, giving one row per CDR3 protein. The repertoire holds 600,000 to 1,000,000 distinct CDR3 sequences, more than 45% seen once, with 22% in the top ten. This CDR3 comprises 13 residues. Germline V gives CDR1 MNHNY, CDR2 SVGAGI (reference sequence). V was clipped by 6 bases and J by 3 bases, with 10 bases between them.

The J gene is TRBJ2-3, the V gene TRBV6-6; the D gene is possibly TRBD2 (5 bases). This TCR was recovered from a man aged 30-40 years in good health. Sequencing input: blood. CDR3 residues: CASRASRTDTQYF. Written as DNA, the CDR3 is TGTGCCAGCAGGGCTAGCAGGACAGATACGCAGTATTTT.